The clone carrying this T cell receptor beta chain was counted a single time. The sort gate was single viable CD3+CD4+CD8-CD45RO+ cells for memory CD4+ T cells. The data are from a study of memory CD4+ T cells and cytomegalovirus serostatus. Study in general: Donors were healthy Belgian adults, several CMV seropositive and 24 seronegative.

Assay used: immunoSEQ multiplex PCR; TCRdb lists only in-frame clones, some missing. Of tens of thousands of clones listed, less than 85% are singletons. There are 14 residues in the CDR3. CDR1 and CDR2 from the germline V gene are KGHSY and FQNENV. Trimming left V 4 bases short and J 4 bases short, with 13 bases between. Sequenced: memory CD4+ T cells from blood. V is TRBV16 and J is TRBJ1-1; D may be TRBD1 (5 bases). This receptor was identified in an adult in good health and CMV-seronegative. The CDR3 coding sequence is TGTGCCAGCAGCCTACGACAGAAGGGCACTGAAGCTTTCTTT. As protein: CASSLRQKGTEAFF.